What follows are 24 T cell receptor beta chains derived from one specimen sequenced in a study of CD8 T cells in Susac syndrome. The RNA, about 0.45 to 1 ug, was put through reverse transcription using random hexamers. TCRdb reprocessed the immunoSEQ multiplex PCR reads with MiXCR, giving one entry per CDR3 protein. The sample contains about 200,000 distinct CDR3 sequences, roughly 95% of which appear only once. The sample comprised CD4+ T cells from PBMCs. The receptor source for this set is a human donor in good health.

This clonotype was seen a single time. The chain carries TRBV3-1 and TRBJ2-7, with 7 bases that match TRBD2. Germline values: CDR1 LGHDT, CDR2 YNNKEL (reference sequence). This CDR3 is 12 amino acids long. V dropped 8 bases and J dropped 2; count of bases not matched to a gene: 3. In nucleotides, the CDR3 is TGTGCCAGCCGCGGGAGCCCCTACGAGCAGTACTTC. It is translated as CASRGSPYEQYF.

J is TRBJ2-6 and V is TRBV3-1; possibly TRBD1 for D (5 bases). The CDR3 has 17 residues. Per the germline V gene, CDR1 is LGHDT and CDR2 is YNNKEL (reference sequence). V lost 1 base and J 0 bases, leaving 10 bases between the germline ends. The CDR3 DNA is TGTGCCAGCAGCCAAGGAACAGGAGTCTCTGGGGCCAACGTCCTGACTTTC. As protein: CASSQGTGVSGANVLTF.

The chain has TRBV3-1 and TRBJ2-7; weak D call: TRBD1 (5 bases). Looked up from germline, CDR1 is LGHDT and CDR2 is YNNKEL (reference sequence). V gave up 1 base and J gave up 2 bases, with 9 bases separating them. The CDR3 contains 14 residues. As DNA, the CDR3 is TGTGCCAGCAGCCAAGCCGCAGGGCCCTACGAGCAGTACGTC. This codes for CASSQAAGPYEQYV.

V and J are TRBV15 and TRBJ2-3, with D uncertain. The CDR3 runs to 14 residues. With 0 bases removed from V and 2 bases from J, the gap between germline ends came to 6 bases. Germline V gene data show CDR1 as LNHNV and CDR2 as YYDKDF (reference sequence). CDR3 in DNA: TGTGCCACCAGCAGAGAGAAGTTCACAGATACGCAGTATTTT. Translated: CATSREKFTDTQYF.

This clonotype is a singleton in its sample. The chain links TRBV5-1 to TRBJ2-1, with TRBD2 identical over 8 bases. CDR1 SGHRS and CDR2 YFSETQ come from the germline V gene. The CDR3 spans 15 residues. The V segment lost 4 bases and the J segment 2 bases; nucleotides outside the gene matches: 5. The chain's CDR3 is CASSPRGLAYNEQFF. In DNA form, the CDR3 reads TGCGCCAGCAGCCCCCGGGGACTAGCCTACAATGAGCAGTTCTTC.

The chain carries TRBV24-1 and TRBJ1-5; D is unclear. V lost 7 bases and J 7 bases, leaving 1 base between the germline ends. Germline CDR1 reads KGHDR; CDR2 reads SFDVKD. The CDR3 contains 9 residues. The CDR3: CATRQPQHF. The CDR3 coding sequence is TGTGCCACCAGGCAGCCCCAGCATTTT.

This clonotype appeared a single time. The chain employs TRBV27 and TRBJ2-4, with TRBD2 matching over 7 bases. After removal of 6 bases from V and 8 bases from J, the junction contained 7 bases not matched to a gene. The CDR3 consists of 13 residues. The germline V gene has CDR1 MNHEY and CDR2 SMNVEV (reference sequence). For the CDR3, the DNA is TGTGCCAGCAGCCTGGGGGGGGAGGACATTCAGTACTTC. Translation: CASSLGGEDIQYF.

V usage is TRBV5-1 and J usage is TRBJ2-1, with D unclear. The CDR3 sequence is 13 residues long. Trimming removed 0 bases at V and 6 bases at J, with 7 bases between. From germline, CDR1 is SGHRS and CDR2 YFSETQ. The chain's CDR3 is CASSLVQINEQFF. CDR3 sequence (DNA): TGCGCCAGCAGCTTGGTACAGATCAATGAGCAGTTCTTC. The variable domain in full, completed from reference TRBV5-1 and TRBJ2-1, reads KAGVTQTPRYLIKTRGQQVTLSCSPISGHRSVSWYQQTPGQGLQFLFEYFSETQRNKGNFPGRFSGRQFSNSRSEMNVSTLELGDSALYLCASSLVQINEQFFGPGTRLTVL.

The rearrangement joins TRBV18 to TRBJ1-2; TRBD1 matches 9 bases. V was pared by 1 base and J by 4 bases, with 4 bases of the junction left unmatched. The germline V gene encodes CDR1 KGHSH and CDR2 LQKENI. The CDR3 contains 15 residues. This CDR3 is CASSPRGQGPYGYTF. The CDR3 DNA sequence: TGTGCCAGCTCACCACGGGGACAGGGACCCTATGGCTACACCTTC. The whole variable domain, filled in from reference TRBV18 and TRBJ1-2, reads NAGVMQNPRHLVRRRGQEARLRCSPMKGHSHVYWYRQLPEEGLKFMVYLQKENIIDESGMPKERFSAEFPKEGPSILRIQQVVRGDSAAYFCASSPRGQGPYGYTFGSGTRLTVV.

The CDR3 reads CASSSSDSTDTQYF. For the CDR3, the DNA is TGTGCCAGCAGCTCCTCGGACTCCACAGATACGCAGTATTTT. This chain links TRBV5-4 with TRBJ2-3; D perhaps matches TRBD2 (5 bases). The CDR3 runs 14 residues. V lost 3 bases, J lost 2 bases, and 10 bases lay in between. Per the germline V gene, CDR1 is SGHNT and CDR2 is YYREEE (reference sequence).

The chain has TRBV20-1 and TRBJ2-3; D is perhaps TRBD2 (5 bases). This CDR3 is 13 amino acids long. Trimming took off 6 bases at V and 2 bases at J, with 12 bases between the two ends. Per germline, CDR1 DFQATT and CDR2 SNEGSKA (reference sequence). CDR3 sequence: CSAPGELTDTQYF. Written as DNA, the CDR3 is TGCAGTGCCCCCGGGGAGCTCACAGATACGCAGTATTTT.

V is TRBV28 and J is TRBJ2-7; 7 bases are a match to TRBD2. V gave up 8 bases and J gave up 4 bases; unmatched junction bases: 8. There are 13 residues in the CDR3. CDR1 and CDR2 (germline): MDHEN, SYDVKM. The CDR3 DNA reads TGTGCCAGCGGGGGGACTACCAAATACGAGCAGTACGTC. This encodes CASGGTTKYEQYV.

In this sample, this clonotype turned up once. The rearrangement uses TRBV3-1 and TRBJ2-3; possible D gene TRBD2, 6 bases. This CDR3 spans 14 amino acids. Between the trimmed V and J ends, which lost 8 bases and 0 bases, there was a span of 12 bases. Germline V gene lookup returns CDR1 LGHDT and CDR2 YNNKEL (reference sequence). CDR3 loop: CASCRDFSTDTQYF. The CDR3 DNA follows: TGTGCCAGCTGCCGGGACTTCAGCACAGATACGCAGTATTTT.

This rearrangement joins TRBV20-1 to TRBJ1-5; no definite D call. This CDR3 spans 18 amino acids. Deletions cut 2 bases from V and 2 bases from J, with 22 bases between. CDR1 is DFQATT and CDR2 is SNEGSKA in the germline V gene (reference sequence). The CDR3 nucleotides read TGCAGTGCTAGATCCCGCGGACCGCTACCGAGGGGCAATCAGCCCCAGCATTTT. Its protein is CSARSRGPLPRGNQPQHF.

The rearrangement links TRBV18 to TRBJ2-7; 10 bases agree with TRBD2. Per germline, CDR1 KGHSH and CDR2 LQKENI. The J segment lost 3 bases and the V segment lost 3 bases, leaving 5 bases of the junction unmatched. CDR3 length: 15 amino acids. The CDR3 DNA follows: TGTGCCAGCTCACCGCGTCTAGCGGGGGACTACGAGCAGTACTTC. It translates to CASSPRLAGDYEQYF.

The chain combines TRBV12-3 or TRBV12-4 with TRBJ2-7; 9 nucleotides agree with TRBD2. CDR3 length: 15 residues. With V trimmed by 4 bases and J by 2 bases, 6 bases remained unmatched. The CDR3 sequence: CASSSRASGTYEQYV. In nucleotides, the CDR3 is TGTGCCAGCAGTTCGAGGGCTAGCGGGACCTACGAGCAGTACGTC.

This clonotype was recorded a few times. V usage is TRBV29-1 and J usage is TRBJ2-6, with D perhaps assigned TRBD1 or TRBD2 (6 bases each). Germline CDR1 and CDR2: SQVTM and ANQGSEA. Trimming stripped 6 bases from V and 4 bases from J, with 19 bases between. The CDR3 loop spans 16 amino acids. CDR3 bases: TGCAGCGTCCGGACTGGAGGGGGTTCGGGGGCCAACGTCCTGACTTTC. Translating it yields CSVRTGGGSGANVLTF.

The V and J genes are TRBV2 and TRBJ2-3; TRBD2 agrees at 11 bases. Germline V lookup: CDR1 SNHLY, CDR2 FYNNEI. The CDR3 sequence is 15 residues long. J was trimmed by 4 bases and V by 4 bases; bases with no gene match: 4. This CDR3 reads CASSGLAGGSDTQYF. The CDR3 nucleotides read TGTGCCAGCAGTGGGCTAGCGGGGGGTTCAGATACGCAGTATTTT.

DNA for the CDR3: TGTGCCTGGAGTGTTCCCGGGAACCAAGAGACCCAGTACTTC. It yields the protein CAWSVPGNQETQYF. The chain recombines TRBV30 with TRBJ2-5, with a possible D match to TRBD2 (5 bases). V was shortened by 0 bases and J by 0 bases, with 8 bases between the two germline ends. The CDR3 consists of 14 residues. CDR1 and CDR2 from the germline V gene are GTSNPN and SVGIG (reference sequence).

The chain is built from TRBV5-1 and TRBJ2-1; D remains ambiguous. Trimming left V 0 bases short and J 6 bases short, with 7 bases between. Germline V gives CDR1 SGHRS, CDR2 YFSETQ. This CDR3 is 13 amino acids long. The CDR3 nucleotides are TGCGCCAGCAGCTTGGGAGCTCGCAATGAGCAGTTCTTC. This translates into CASSLGARNEQFF.

This clonotype was seen only once. The V call is TRBV3-1, the J call TRBJ1-1, with 7 nucleotides matching TRBD1. Germline values: CDR1 LGHDT, CDR2 YNNKEL (reference sequence). V was pared by 2 bases and J by 1 base, with 4 bases of the junction left unmatched. This CDR3 comprises 15 residues. As DNA, the CDR3 is TGTGCCAGCAGCCAAATTGGGACAGCGAACACTGAAGCTTTCTTT. It translates to CASSQIGTANTEAFF.

This sequence joins TRBV19 and TRBJ1-5; 8 bases agree with TRBD1. Unmatched junction bases numbered 6, after V lost 7 bases and J lost 4 bases. CDR3 length equals 14 residues. The germline gives CDR1 LNHDA, CDR2 SQIVND (reference sequence). This chain's CDR3 is CASKDREVNQPQHF. The CDR3 coding sequence is TGTGCCAGTAAGGACAGGGAGGTTAATCAGCCCCAGCATTTT.

This clonotype was found once. This chain uses TRBV14 with TRBJ1-6; no clear D gene. Germline assignment: CDR1 SGHDN and CDR2 FVKESK. The germline V and J ends were trimmed by 1 base and 5 bases, with 6 bases remaining between them. This CDR3 has 14 amino acids. The CDR3: CASSQGQNNSPLHF. The CDR3 bases are TGTGCCAGCAGCCAAGGCCAAAATAATTCACCCCTCCACTTT.

The V gene is TRBV20-1, the J gene TRBJ2-3, with D possibly TRBD2 on 6 matching bases. V lost 1 base and J 0 bases, leaving 8 bases between the germline ends. Per the germline V gene, CDR1 is DFQATT and CDR2 is SNEGSKA (reference sequence). This CDR3 is 14 amino acids long. The CDR3 region has the DNA TGCAGTGCTAGAGCGGGGACTAGCACAGATACGCAGTATTTT. Translation: CSARAGTSTDTQYF.